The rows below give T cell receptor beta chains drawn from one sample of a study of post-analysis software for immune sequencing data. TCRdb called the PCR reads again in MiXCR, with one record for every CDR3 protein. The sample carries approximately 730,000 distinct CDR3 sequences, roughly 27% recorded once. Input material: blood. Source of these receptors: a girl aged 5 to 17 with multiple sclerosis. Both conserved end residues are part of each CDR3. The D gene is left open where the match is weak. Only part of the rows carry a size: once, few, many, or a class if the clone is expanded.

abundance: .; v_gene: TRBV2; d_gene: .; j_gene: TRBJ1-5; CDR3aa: CASRGGRAGQPQHF; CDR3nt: TGTGCCAGCAGGGGAGGGCGCGCAGGTCAGCCCCAGCATTTT
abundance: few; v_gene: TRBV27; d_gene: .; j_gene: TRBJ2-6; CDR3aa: CASSFTDPQGGVLTF; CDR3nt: TGTGCCAGCAGTTTTACCGACCCACAGGGAGGGGTCCTGACTTTC
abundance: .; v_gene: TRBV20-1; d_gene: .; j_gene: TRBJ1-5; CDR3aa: CSASGGAHFQPQHF; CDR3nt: TGCAGTGCCTCCGGGGGGGCGCATTTCCAGCCCCAGCATTTT
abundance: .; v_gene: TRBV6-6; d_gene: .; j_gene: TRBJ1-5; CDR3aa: CASSYSRSRDNQPQHF; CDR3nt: TGTGCCAGCAGTTACTCGAGGTCCAGGGACAATCAGCCCCAGCATTTT
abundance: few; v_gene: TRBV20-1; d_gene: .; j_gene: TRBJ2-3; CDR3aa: CSAIRQGTVTDTQYF; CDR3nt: TGCAGTGCTATCCGCCAAGGGACCGTCACAGATACGCAGTATTTT
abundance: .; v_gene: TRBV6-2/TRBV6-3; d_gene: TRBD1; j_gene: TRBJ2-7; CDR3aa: CASSGQEREQYF; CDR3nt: TGTGCCAGCAGTGGACAGGAGAGAGAGCAGTACTTC
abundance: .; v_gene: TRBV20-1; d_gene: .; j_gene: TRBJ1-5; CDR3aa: CSGRGGSSNQPQHF; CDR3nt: TGCAGCGGCAGAGGGGGTTCTAGCAATCAGCCCCAGCATTTT
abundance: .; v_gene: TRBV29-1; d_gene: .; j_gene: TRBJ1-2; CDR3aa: CSVVGGEDYGYTF; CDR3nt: TGCAGCGTGGTCGGAGGGGAGGACTATGGCTACACCTTC
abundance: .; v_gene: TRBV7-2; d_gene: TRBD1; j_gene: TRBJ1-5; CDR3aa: CASSWRPNRGLGSNQPQHF; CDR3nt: TGTGCCAGCAGCTGGCGGCCGAACAGGGGGCTAGGGAGCAATCAGCCCCAGCATTTT
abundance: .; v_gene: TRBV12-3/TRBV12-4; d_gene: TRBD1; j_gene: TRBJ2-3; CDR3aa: CASRGDSRTDTQYF; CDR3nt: TGTGCCAGCAGGGGGGACAGCCGCACAGATACGCAGTATTTT
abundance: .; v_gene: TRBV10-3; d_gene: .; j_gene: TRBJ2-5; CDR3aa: CATTVAGTTETQYF; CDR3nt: TGTGCCACCACGGTAGCCGGGACCACAGAGACCCAGTACTTC
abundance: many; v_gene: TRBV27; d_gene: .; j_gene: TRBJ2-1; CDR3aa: CASSYGVELREQFF; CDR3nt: TGTGCCAGCAGTTACGGCGTAGAGCTCCGAGAGCAGTTCTTC
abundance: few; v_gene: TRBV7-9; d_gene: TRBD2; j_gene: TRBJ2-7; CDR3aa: CASSLGGLAHEQYF; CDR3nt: TGTGCCAGCAGCTTAGGGGGACTAGCCCACGAGCAGTACTTC
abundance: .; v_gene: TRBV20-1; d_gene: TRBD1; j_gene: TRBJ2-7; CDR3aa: CSARNRDRDYEQYF; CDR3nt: TGCAGTGCTAGAAACCGGGACAGGGACTACGAGCAGTACTTC
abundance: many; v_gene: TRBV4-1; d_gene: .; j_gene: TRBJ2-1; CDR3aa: CASSQVGGVQFF; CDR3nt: TGCGCCAGCAGCCAAGTTGGGGGAGTGCAGTTCTTC
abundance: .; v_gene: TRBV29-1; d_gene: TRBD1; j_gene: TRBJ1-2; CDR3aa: CSIEDLGTVNYGYTF; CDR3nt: TGCAGCATTGAAGATCTTGGGACAGTTAACTATGGCTACACCTTC
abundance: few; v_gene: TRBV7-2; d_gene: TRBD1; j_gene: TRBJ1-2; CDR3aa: CASSKASLGQVGYTF; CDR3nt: TGTGCCAGCAGCAAAGCCTCCCTGGGACAGGTGGGCTACACCTTC
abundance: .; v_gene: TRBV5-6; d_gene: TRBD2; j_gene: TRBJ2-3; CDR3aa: CASSLASGGGAEFSADTQYF; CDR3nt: TGTGCCAGCAGCTTGGCCTCTGGCGGGGGGGCCGAATTTAGCGCAGATACGCAGTATTTT
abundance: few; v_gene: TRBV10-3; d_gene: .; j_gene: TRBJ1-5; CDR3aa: CAISEPGGLGNQPQHF; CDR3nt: TGTGCCATCAGTGAGCCCGGCGGACTGGGCAATCAGCCCCAGCATTTT
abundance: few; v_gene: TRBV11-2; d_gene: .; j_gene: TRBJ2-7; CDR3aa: CASRETGYEQYF; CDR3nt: TGTGCCAGCAGAGAAACAGGATACGAGCAGTACTTC
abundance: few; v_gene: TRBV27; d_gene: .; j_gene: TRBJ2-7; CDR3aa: CASSPRTALPEQYF; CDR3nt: TGTGCCAGCAGCCCCCGGACAGCTTTACCCGAGCAGTACTTC
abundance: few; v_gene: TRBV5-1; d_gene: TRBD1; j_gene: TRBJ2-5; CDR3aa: CASSYAEDRGRETQYF; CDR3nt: TGCGCCAGCAGCTACGCCGAGGACAGGGGGCGAGAGACCCAGTACTTC